This entry lists 5 T cell receptor beta chains sequenced from one sample in a study of read filtering for tumor transcriptome and immune sequencing (dated by TCRdb to 2020 to 2022). The data were produced on an Illumina HiSeq 4000. TCR libraries were built from approximately 400 ng RNA with the Immunoverse kit, using molecular barcoded adaptors covering alpha/delta and beta/gamma chains. TCRdb passed the public sequencing reads through fastp at Q25 and MiXCR, retaining productive beta sequences. Each entry is one CDR3 protein sequence, shown with its most common DNA and genes. This sample lists around 140,000 distinct CDR3 sequences; approximately 13% were detected once. The leading ten clones occupy about 7.7% of the sample. The sequenced material came from a population of CD138-negative cells sorted from bone marrow. The sample's cell subset or site label, decoded: bone marrow mononuclear cells depleted of CD138+ plasma/myeloma cells by negative magnetic selection. The receptor source for this set is a donor over 35 with multiple myeloma.

This clonotype was seen many times. CDR3 nucleotides: TGCGCCAGCAGCCCCGGACAGGGGGTCTACGAGCAGTACTTC. Translation: CASSPGQGVYEQYF. The rearrangement links TRBV5-1 to TRBJ2-7, with 10 bases identical to TRBD1. V dropped 4 bases and J dropped 3; count of bases not matched to a gene: 4. From germline, CDR1 is SGHRS and CDR2 YFSETQ. The CDR3 consists of 14 residues.

This clonotype was picked up many times. This rearrangement joins TRBV14 to TRBJ1-5, with D perhaps TRBD1 (5 bases). Germline CDR1 SGHDN, CDR2 FVKESK. Trimming took 1 base from V and 4 from J, leaving 11 bases between them. The CDR3 has 15 amino acids. The CDR3 bases are TGTGCCAGCAGCCAAGCGGGGGGGAGGAATCAGCCCCAGCATTTT. Amino acid sequence: CASSQAGGRNQPQHF.

The rearrangement links TRBV5-1 to TRBJ1-5; D call uncertain. This CDR3 comprises 14 residues. Trimming took 2 bases from V and 6 from J, leaving 12 bases between them. Germline assignment: CDR1 SGHRS and CDR2 YFSETQ. The CDR3 sequence is CASSFTGAGQPQHF. CDR3 bases: TGCGCCAGCAGCTTTACCGGAGCGGGTCAGCCCCAGCATTTT. Combining the CDR3 with reference TRBV5-1 and TRBJ1-5 gives the whole variable domain KAGVTQTPRYLIKTRGQQVTLSCSPISGHRSVSWYQQTPGQGLQFLFEYFSETQRNKGNFPGRFSGRQFSNSRSEMNVSTLELGDSALYLCASSFTGAGQPQHFGDGTRLSIL.

The J gene is TRBJ2-1, the V gene TRBV6-1; TRBD2 aligns across 10 bases. Germline assignment: CDR1 MNHNS and CDR2 SASEGT. The CDR3 runs to 15 residues. J gave up 3 bases and V 6 bases, and 5 bases lay outside the gene matches. DNA of the CDR3: TGTGCCAGCAGCGGGACTAGCGTTGACTACAATGAGCAGTTCTTC. Translating it yields CASSGTSVDYNEQFF.

In its sample, this clonotype was seen many times. The gene calls are TRBV2 and TRBJ1-5; no reliable D call. V gave up 3 bases and J gave up 6 bases, with 9 bases separating them. CDR1 and CDR2 from the germline V gene are SNHLY and FYNNEI. The CDR3 sequence is 13 residues long. This CDR3 reads CASSENLGQPQHF. DNA of the CDR3: TGTGCCAGCAGTGAGAATTTGGGTCAGCCCCAGCATTTT.